This T cell receptor beta chain was sequenced during a study of OX40 agonist ivuxolimab in advanced cancers. Looking at the study overall: Melanoma, hepatocellular carcinoma, head and neck or renal cell cancer occurred in dose-escalation patients. Points from the study as a whole: Normalized expansion of T-cell clones was also low for some nonresponders. Researchers report that CD8+ T cells had, on average, more expanded clones than CD4+.

On this clone itself: As yet, its antigen is unknown.

TCRdb's copy holds only in-frame clones and misses some; the assay was immunoSEQ multiplex PCR. The table lists 65,000 to 90,000 clones, around 82% of them singletons, with approximately 5% in the top ten. Baseline, cycle 4 day 1, and cycle 7 day 1 were the blood sampling points. The source of this sequence is an adult with an advanced solid tumor such as melanoma, head and neck, liver or kidney cancer. The specimen was CD4+ or CD8+ T cells sorted from blood, collected in a trial of the OX40 agonist ivuxolimab.

The CDR3 nucleotides read TGTGCCAGCAGTTCCGCCGGGAGCCGGGTCCACTATGGCTACACCTTC. Translation: CASSSAGSRVHYGYTF. The V call is TRBV6-5, the J call TRBJ1-2, with no clear D. V lost 4 bases to trimming and J lost 3 bases, with 18 bases between them. The CDR3 length is 16 residues. Germline V lookup: CDR1 MNHEY, CDR2 SVGAGI.